This entry concerns a single T cell receptor (beta chain). The antigen is unknown. This CDR3 region has 13 residues. The V end was cut by 6 bases, the J end by 2 bases, with 10 bases between. Germline lookup yields CDR1 SNHLY and CDR2 FYNNEI. This sample was taken from a study of cytomegalovirus exposure and HLA in healthy donors. Study conclusions and caveats: Many donors carried some public TCRs, although rarity characterized most TCR sequences. Later analysis showed most CMV-associated TCR beta chains appearing HLA-restricted. The sole available immune exposure information was CMV serostatus.

The PCR had 60 Vbeta and 13 Jbeta primers. Sequencing used immunoSEQ multiplex PCR; TCRdb keeps in-frame clones, though not all of them. Among 100,000 to 150,000 clones, around four fifths were seen once, and the ten largest hold around 2%. This chain uses TRBV2 with TRBJ2-5, with D possibly being TRBD1 (6 bases). Sequenced input: PBMCs. The sequence derives from a man aged 35 to 55 in good health and CMV-seronegative. The CDR3 spells CASRQDRQETQYF. DNA for the CDR3: TGTGCCAGCAGACAGGACAGACAAGAGACCCAGTACTTC. Full variable domain (remainder filled in from reference TRBV2 and TRBJ2-5): EPEVTQTPSHQVTQMGQEVILRCVPISNHLYFYWYRQILGQKVEFLVSFYNNEISEKSEIFDDQFSVERPDGSNFTLKIRSTKLEDSAMYFCASRQDRQETQYFGPGTRLLVL.